This T cell receptor (beta chain) was captured in a study of OX40 agonist ivuxolimab in advanced cancers. Background for the entire study: Ivuxolimab was an agonistic, fully human IgG2 monoclonal antibody directed against OX40 (CD134), a costimulatory receptor. Intravenous ivuxolimab was administered to patients every 2 weeks at six dose levels: 0.01, 0.1, 0.3, 1.5, 3 and 10 mg/kg. Of the 50 to 55 patients in dose escalation, about 19 had hepatocellular carcinoma, some 15 had melanoma, 9 had renal cell carcinoma and 9 had head and neck cancer. The dose-escalation cohort was almost 85% male with a mean age of approximately 60 years, ranging from roughly 20 to 80. Prior anti-PD-1, anti-PD-L1 or anti-CTLA-4 therapy was permitted, and checkpoint inhibitors had been received by about 37% of dose-escalation patients. Partial responses were achieved by three dose-escalation patients, of whom one had hepatocellular carcinoma and two had cutaneous melanoma. Peripheral TCRbeta sequencing was intended to test whether TCR sequence diversity was altered and clonal T-cell expansion was caused by ivuxolimab. The paper reports the monotherapy dose-escalation portion (N of about 51 patients) of the phase I ivuxolimab trial.

As for this clone: Its antigen is not yet known. No quality values exist for individual bases; no much larger clone is one base distant.

Genomic DNA was isolated from the sorted cells so that the TCRbeta CDR3 region could be sequenced. The immunoSEQ Assay was used to sequence the TCRbeta CDR3 regions. TCRdb mirrors the immuneACCESS table, restricted to in-frame sequences. Some clones are absent from its copies; in checked studies, under half trace to an unresolved V gene, and the reason for the others is unknown. The sample has under 25,000 clones on record, approximately 90% of them singletons. The leading ten clones occupy about an eighth of the sample. Results and caveats for the whole study, not just this receptor: Low levels of normalized T-cell clonal expansion were also seen in some patients who did not respond. The antigen specificity of the clonally expanded peripheral T cells was not determined. Clonal expansion of both CD4+ and CD8+ blood T cells was observed from baseline to week 6 at doses 0.1 to 3.0 mg/kg. After ivuxolimab, more expanded clones were found on average in CD8+ T cells than in CD4+ T cells. Partial responders in the 0.1-3.0 mg/kg groups had among the lowest normalized peripheral clonal expansion, especially among CD8+ T cells.

The trial excluded patients who had a history of autoimmune disease or who were on systemic immunosuppression. In every dose cohort, peripheral blood was drawn for TCR sequencing at baseline, cycle 4 day 1, and cycle 7 day 1. The samples were drawn from a first-in-human, open-label, multicenter phase I dose-escalation trial of ivuxolimab. Adults with locally advanced or metastatic melanoma, renal cell carcinoma, hepatocellular carcinoma or head and neck squamous cell carcinoma were enrolled in the trial. Before TCR sequencing, CD4+ T cells and CD8+ T cells were sorted from peripheral blood as separate populations. Cut back by 3 bases and 6 bases, the V and J ends lie 9 bases apart. As encoded in the germline V gene, CDR1 is MNHEY while CDR2 is SVGAGI. The CDR3 measures 12 amino acids from cysteine to phenylalanine. Only CDR3 DNA is held: 36 bases, read in frame from base 1.

The clonotype comes from an adult with an advanced solid tumor such as melanoma, head and neck, liver or kidney cancer. Here the sequenced sample was CD4+ or CD8+ T cells sorted from blood, taken in a trial of the OX40 agonist ivuxolimab. Recombination linked TRBV6-5 to TRBJ2-7; there is no confident call for the D gene. The nucleotides read TGTGCCAGCAGTTATGGTTCGGGCGAGCAGTACTTC. Its amino acids are CASSYGSGEQYF.